The 12 T cell receptor beta chains listed next were all sequenced from one sample in a study of glioma-infiltrating T cells. The iRepertoire nested amplicon-rescue multiplex PCR amplified TCR alpha and beta CDR3s from RNA. From the multiplex PCR reads, TCRdb called clonotypes with MiXCR, one entry per CDR3 protein. This sample carries approximately 190,000 distinct CDR3 sequences, 30% to 40% of them seen once, and the ten largest clones take about 19%. Sequencing was carried out using glioma tissue, nonneoplastic brain tissue, or PBMCs (not recorded which). These receptor sequences come from a human donor with low-grade glioma or glioblastoma, undergoing nonglioma brain surgery, or in good health (not recorded which).

The V gene is TRBV5-1, the J gene TRBJ2-7, with D hard to call. This CDR3 comprises 17 residues. Trimming pared 2 bases from V and 2 bases from J, leaving 20 bases between. Germline CDR1 reads SGHRS; CDR2 reads YFSETQ. CDR3 region: CASSFDPPLGITYEQYF. CDR3 bases: TGCGCCAGCAGCTTCGACCCCCCTCTAGGGATCACCTACGAGCAGTACTTC.

V is TRBV5-1 and J is TRBJ2-7; D possibly corresponds to TRBD1 (5 bases). The CDR3 is made up of 13 amino acids. The germline CDR1 and CDR2 sequences are SGHRS and YFSETQ. V dropped 4 bases and J dropped 2 bases, with 10 bases sitting between them. The DNA for the CDR3 is TGCGCCAGCAGCGTACAGGCCGCCTACGAGCAGTACTTC. Its translation is CASSVQAAYEQYF.

This clonotype was observed at least ten times. The chain has TRBV2 and TRBJ1-1; D unresolved. The CDR3 sequence is 11 residues long. V lost 8 bases to trimming and J lost 1 base, with 5 bases between them. Germline-derived CDR1 and CDR2 are SNHLY and FYNNEI. The CDR3 region has the DNA TGTGCCAGCGGACGGAACACTGAAGCTTTCTTT. Translated: CASGRNTEAFF.

This clonotype occurred many times. The V call is TRBV27, the J call TRBJ2-2, with 8 bases that match TRBD1. V shed 6 bases, J shed 4 bases, and the junction held 10 bases outside the gene matches. The CDR3 has 16 residues. The germline CDR1 and CDR2 sequences are MNHEY and SMNVEV (reference sequence). The CDR3 sequence: CASSKGGTGLTGELFF. DNA for the CDR3: TGTGCCAGCAGCAAAGGGGGGACAGGCCTCACCGGGGAGCTGTTTTTT.

This clonotype was observed at least ten times. The rearrangement links TRBV20-1 to TRBJ2-7; 9 bases line up with TRBD2. In germline, CDR1 is DFQATT, CDR2 SNEGSKA (reference sequence). The trim removed 0 bases at V and 7 bases at J, leaving 13 bases unmatched. This CDR3 region has 16 residues. In DNA, the CDR3 is TGCAGTGCTAGAGATGGAGAGCGGGAGGCGCTTGGGGAGCAGTACTTC. It codes for CSARDGEREALGEQYF.

A note on this clonotype: Since a much larger clone is just one base distant, this may be a read error. J is TRBJ2-3 and V is TRBV27; 7 bases match TRBD2. This CDR3 spans 16 amino acids. Per germline, CDR1 MNHEY and CDR2 SMNVEV (reference sequence). With V trimmed by 6 bases and J by 2 bases, 11 bases remained unmatched. CDR3 loop: CASSFQGLVATDTQYF. DNA for the CDR3: TGTGCCAGCAGCTTTCAAGGACTAGTGGCCACAGATACGCAGTATTTT.

This chain joins TRBV20-1 and TRBJ2-3; D possibly corresponds to TRBD2 (6 bases). Germline values: CDR1 DFQATT, CDR2 SNEGSKA (reference sequence). The CDR3 covers 17 residues. Trimming shortened V by 1 base and J by 1 base, and 18 bases separated the two germline ends. CDR3 DNA: TGCAGTGCTAGAGGGAGGGTAGTCAGAAGGGGCACAGATACGCAGTATTTT. This gives the protein CSARGRVVRRGTDTQYF.

A few counts support this clonotype. The chain combines TRBV2 with TRBJ2-3; 10 bases are a match to TRBD1. J lost 2 bases, V lost 6 bases, and 5 bases had no gene match. Germline CDR1 and CDR2: SNHLY and FYNNEI. The CDR3 sequence is 15 residues long. Here the CDR3 reads CASSAGTGATDTQYF. In DNA form, the CDR3 reads TGTGCCAGCAGCGCCGGGACAGGGGCCACAGATACGCAGTATTTT.

This clonotype was counted ten times or more. The chain has TRBV6-1 and TRBJ2-2, with TRBD1 identical over 7 bases. J was trimmed by 3 bases and V by 8 bases; bases with no gene match: 0. Per the germline V gene, CDR1 is MNHNS and CDR2 is SASEGT. CDR3 size: 12 residues. CDR3 sequence (DNA): TGTGCCAGCGGGACAGACACCGGGGAGCTGTTTTTT. Translating it yields CASGTDTGELFF.

This clonotype occurred many times. This chain joins TRBV18 and TRBJ1-2; tentatively, D is TRBD1 (6 bases). CDR1 and CDR2 from the germline V gene are KGHSH and LQKENI. Trimming stripped 2 bases from V and 6 bases from J, with 10 bases between. This CDR3 has 13 amino acids. The CDR3 coding sequence is TGTGCCAGCTCACCATCAGAGGGGGATGGCTACACCTTC. Protein: CASSPSEGDGYTF.

This clonotype appeared a few times. The chain joins TRBV29-1 to TRBJ2-5; maybe TRBD2 (6 bases). This CDR3 is built from 14 residues. Germline V CDR1 and CDR2: SQVTM, ANQGSEA. Trimming left V 6 bases short and J 2 bases short, with 16 bases between. The CDR3 here is CSVRPRGNQETQYF. Here the CDR3 DNA reads TGCAGCGTGCGGCCCCGGGGGAATCAAGAGACCCAGTACTTC. The full variable domain, its missing parts supplied by reference TRBV29-1 and TRBJ2-5, is SAVISQKPSRDICQRGTSLTIQCQVDSQVTMMFWYRQQPGQSLTLIATANQGSEATYESGFVIDKFPISRPNLTFSTLTVSNMSPEDSSIYLCSVRPRGNQETQYFGPGTRLLVL.

In the case of this clonotype: This may be a read error, as it is one base from a much larger clone. This chain joins TRBV7-2 and TRBJ1-2; the D gene is possibly TRBD1 (6 bases). The CDR3 sequence is 15 residues long. Germline V gene lookup returns CDR1 SGHTA and CDR2 FQGNSA. The germline V and J ends were trimmed by 0 bases and 9 bases, with 17 bases remaining between them. The DNA of the CDR3 is TGTGCCAGCAGCTTAGCGGCAGGGGCTTGGTATTGCTACACCTTC. Translating it yields CASSLAAGAWYCYTF. The whole variable domain, filled in from reference TRBV7-2 and TRBJ1-2, reads GAGVSQSPSNKVTEKGKDVELRCDPISGHTALYWYRQSLGQGLEFLIYFQGNSAPDKSGLPSDRFSAERTGGSVSTLTIQRTQQEDSAVYLCASSLAAGAWYCYTFGSGTRLTVV.